The rows below give T cell receptor beta chains drawn from one sample of a study of blood T cell repertoires in COVID-19. Sequenced by immunoSEQ multiplex PCR; TCRdb stores in-frame clones only, minus some. The sample has some 200,000 clones, approximately 80% seen once; the top ten hold around 8.9%. The sample comprised peripheral blood. These receptors were collected from a woman between 45 and 65 years old with active or convalescent COVID-19. CDR3s include the opening cysteine and the closing phenylalanine or tryptophan. The D gene is left open where the match is weak. Expanded clones are given a class, and other clones once, few, many or no size at all.

TRBV5-1	TRBD2	TRBJ2-3	.	CASSYERDTDTQYF	TGCGCCAGCAGCTATGAGCGGGACACAGATACGCAGTATTTT
TRBV5-1	TRBD1	TRBJ1-5	.	CASRKPGQGIDSDGNQPQHF	TGCGCCAGCAGGAAACCGGGACAGGGCATTGATTCCGATGGCAATCAGCCCCAGCATTTT
TRBV7-2	TRBD1	TRBJ1-3	.	CASSLGQGIGNTIYF	TGTGCCAGCAGCTTAGGACAGGGGATCGGAAACACCATATATTTT
TRBV2	TRBD1	TRBJ2-7	.	CASSGGQLQYEQYF	TGTGCCAGCAGTGGGGGACAGCTACAGTACGAGCAGTACTTC
TRBV5-1	TRBD1	TRBJ2-2	.	CASRGQEPRSHGELFF	TGCGCCAGCAGGGGACAGGAACCTCGGTCGCACGGGGAGCTGTTTTTT
TRBV5-1	TRBD1	TRBJ1-1	few	CASSPTGARNTEAFF	TGCGCCAGCAGCCCTACAGGGGCCCGGAACACTGAAGCTTTCTTT
TRBV5-4	.	TRBJ2-1	.	CASSSLSGLVGDEQFF	TGTGCCAGCAGCTCCTTAAGCGGGCTAGTTGGTGATGAGCAGTTCTTC
TRBV6-4	.	TRBJ1-3	once	CASSDSGAPGNTIYF	TGTGCCAGCAGTGACTCAGGGGCCCCTGGAAACACCATATATTTT
TRBV2	.	TRBJ2-7	.	CASNLQALGEQYF	TGTGCCAGCAACCTCCAGGCACTGGGCGAGCAGTACTTC
TRBV5-6	.	TRBJ1-5	.	CALSQANQPQHF	TGTGCCTTAAGCCAGGCTAATCAGCCCCAGCATTTT
TRBV27	TRBD2	TRBJ2-2	.	CASSLRSGNAGELFF	TGTGCCAGCAGTTTGCGAAGCGGGAATGCCGGGGAGCTGTTTTTT
TRBV6-5	.	TRBJ1-3	.	CASTRQPGNTIYF	TGTGCCAGCACCCGACAGCCTGGAAACACCATATATTTT
TRBV27	TRBD1	TRBJ1-4	few	CASARRGRGTNEKLFF	TGTGCCAGCGCCCGGAGGGGGCGGGGAACTAATGAAAAACTGTTTTTT
TRBV11-2	.	TRBJ1-2	.	CASSLGQYYGYTF	TGTGCCAGCAGCTTAGGGCAGTACTATGGCTACACCTTC
TRBV7-9	.	TRBJ2-7	.	CASSLAPAGAPLEQYF	TGTGCCAGCAGCTTAGCGCCGGCAGGGGCCCCTTTGGAGCAGTACTTC
TRBV6-1	.	TRBJ2-3	once	CASSDRGGTDTQYF	TGTGCCAGCAGTGACAGGGGTGGCACAGATACGCAGTATTTT
TRBV11-3	TRBD2	TRBJ2-1	.	CASSSTTGLVYNEQFF	TGTGCCAGCAGCTCAACGACGGGACTAGTCTACAATGAGCAGTTCTTC
TRBV9	TRBD2	TRBJ2-1	.	CASSVEAFGGGEQFF	TGCGCCAGCAGCGTAGAAGCTTTTGGGGGGGGTGAGCAGTTCTTC
TRBV7-3	TRBD2	TRBJ2-3	.	CASSFTSGPTQYF	TGTGCCAGCAGCTTTACTAGCGGACCTACGCAGTATTTT
TRBV14	TRBD2	TRBJ2-5	.	CASSRRPSGRAEETQYF	TGTGCCAGCAGCCGACGCCCTAGCGGGAGGGCCGAAGAGACCCAGTACTTC
TRBV27	TRBD2	TRBJ2-7	.	CASSLEKREDSYEQYF	TGTGCCAGCAGTTTAGAGAAGCGGGAGGACTCCTACGAGCAGTACTTC
TRBV6-5	.	TRBJ2-3	.	CASTKNLQADTQYF	TGTGCCAGCACCAAAAATCTACAGGCTGATACGCAGTATTTT
TRBV19	.	TRBJ1-5	.	CASSTTDRGSNQPQHF	TGTGCCAGTAGTACCACCGACCGGGGTAGCAATCAGCCCCAGCATTTT
TRBV4-3	.	TRBJ1-2	.	CASSQDRGAQHGYTF	TGCGCCAGCAGCCAAGATCGGGGGGCGCAGCATGGCTACACCTTC
TRBV7-2	TRBD2	TRBJ2-7	.	CASSPGTSAPSYEQYF	TGTGCCAGCAGCCCCGGGACTAGCGCCCCCTCCTACGAGCAGTACTTC
TRBV6-5	TRBD1	TRBJ1-5	.	CASNPRGKGNQPQHF	TGTGCCAGCAACCCCAGGGGGAAAGGCAATCAGCCCCAGCATTTT
TRBV6-1	TRBD1	TRBJ1-2	.	CASSEWGGTGYGYTF	TGTGCCAGCAGTGAATGGGGGGGGACAGGGTATGGCTACACCTTC
TRBV11-2	.	TRBJ1-3	.	CASSLAGDGGNTIYF	TGTGCCAGCAGCTTAGCAGGGGATGGTGGAAACACCATATATTTT
TRBV3-1/TRBV3-2	TRBD2	TRBJ2-3	once	CASSRVAGGTTDTQYF	TGTGCCAGCAGCCGAGTAGCGGGAGGAACCACAGATACGCAGTATTTT
TRBV2	TRBD2	TRBJ2-5	.	CASKAGYGETQYF	TGTGCCAGCAAAGCGGGGTATGGGGAGACCCAGTACTTC
TRBV19	TRBD2	TRBJ2-4	.	CASRGLAGSSRRDIQYF	TGTGCCAGTAGAGGACTAGCGGGTAGTTCGCGGCGGGACATTCAGTACTTC
TRBV5-1	.	TRBJ2-5	.	CASSLAFLEQETQYF	TGCGCCAGCAGCTTGGCGTTTCTCGAGCAAGAGACCCAGTACTTC
TRBV6-1	.	TRBJ1-3	.	CASSEAGDRNTIYF	TGTGCCAGCAGTGAAGCCGGGGATAGAAACACCATATATTTT
TRBV7-9	TRBD1	TRBJ1-1	.	CASSPRGLGTEAFF	TGTGCCAGCAGCCCCAGGGGGCTGGGCACTGAAGCTTTCTTT
TRBV3-1/TRBV3-2	TRBD1	TRBJ1-4	.	CASSQRPGDREKLFF	TGTGCCAGCAGCCAAAGGCCGGGGGACAGAGAAAAACTGTTTTTT
TRBV7-2	TRBD1	TRBJ1-2	.	CASSPGTAYGYTF	TGTGCCAGCAGCCCTGGGACAGCCTATGGCTACACCTTC
TRBV10-3	.	TRBJ1-5	.	CAISGGVNGPQHF	TGTGCCATCAGTGGCGGAGTCAATGGGCCCCAGCATTTT
TRBV7-2	.	TRBJ1-2	.	CASSLPGSYGYTF	TGTGCCAGCAGCTTACCAGGCTCTTATGGCTACACCTTC
TRBV25-1	.	TRBJ2-3	.	CATGGQIYTQYF	TGTGCCACCGGGGGGCAGATCTATACGCAGTATTTT
TRBV6-1	TRBD1	TRBJ1-1	.	CASSDLLGQGAINTEAFF	TGTGCCAGCAGTGATTTACTCGGACAGGGGGCTATCAACACTGAAGCTTTCTTT
TRBV18	TRBD1	TRBJ2-2	.	CASSPLLGPGQAELFF	TGTGCCAGCTCACCACTACTAGGCCCGGGACAGGCGGAGCTGTTTTTT
TRBV9	.	TRBJ2-3	many	CASSVGTTGDTQYF	TGTGCCAGCAGCGTAGGGACTACCGGGGATACGCAGTATTTT